This section outlines one TCR beta chain sequence together with its context. The data derive from a study of blood T cell repertoires in COVID-19. The protocol was immunoSEQ multiplex PCR, while the TCRdb copy is restricted to in-frame clones and leaves out a portion. This table holds under 300,000 clones, 83% found once. CDR3 size: 15 residues. The TCR comes from a human donor in a cohort sampled during active COVID-19. Sequences were obtained from peripheral blood. The J gene is TRBJ2-3, the V gene TRBV21-1; the table assigns TRBD1, which was not confirmed against the DNA. TRBV21-1 is labeled a pseudogene. In DNA form, the CDR3 reads TGTGCCAGCAGCATGAGACAGGGAAGGGCAGATACGCAGTATTTT. This translates into CASSMRQGRADTQYF.